This entry is about one T cell receptor beta chain. This may arise from a read error, as a much more abundant clone is one base away. The source of the sample is a study of T-cell reconstitution after alpha-beta-depleted transplantation in children. CDR1 SGHDT and CDR2 YYEEEE come from the germline V gene. The CDR3 has 15 amino acids. The TCRbeta library incorporated unique molecular identifiers. TCRdb processed the PCR reads anew with MiXCR; each CDR3 protein has one entry. This table has 200,000 to 250,000 distinct CDR3 sequences, around 7.8% appearing once. Sequenced here: PBMCs, mostly from graft donor cells, sampled 180 days after TCRalphabeta/CD19-depleted stem cell transplant. The chain uses TRBV5-6 and TRBJ2-1, with D unresolved. The sequence was obtained from a male patient aged 5 to 17 who had a stem cell transplant for acute lymphoblastic leukemia, so the T cells may come from the graft donor. The CDR3 region has the DNA TGTTCCAGCAGCTCTAGGATTAGTTGGAACAATGAGCAGTTCTTC. It is translated as CSSSSRISWNNEQFF.